One and the same sample provided the 17 T cell receptor beta chains below, sequenced in a study of CD8 T cells in ankylosing spondylitis. TCRdb independently ran MiXCR on the 5' RACE reads; one entry per CDR3 protein. The data show some 240,000 distinct CDR3 sequences, with 18% seen just once and around 32% held by the top ten. The sample consisted of blood, either unsorted or a sorted T cell fraction (not recorded which). All receptors derive from a male donor with ankylosing spondylitis or in good health (not recorded which).

The chain joins TRBV15 to TRBJ1-1, with D possibly being TRBD1 (5 bases). CDR3 size: 14 residues. Germline V lookup: CDR1 LNHNV, CDR2 YYDKDF (reference sequence). The ends were cut back, 1 base at V and 5 bases at J, with 11 bases in the middle. Here the CDR3 reads CATSRVPGKTEAFF. Here the CDR3 DNA reads TGTGCCACCAGCAGAGTTCCAGGGAAGACTGAAGCTTTCTTT.

This clonotype appeared a few times. The gene calls are TRBV20-1 and TRBJ2-5; TRBD2 agrees at 8 bases. The CDR3 has 16 amino acids. Germline loops: CDR1 DFQATT, CDR2 SNEGSKA (reference sequence). The V segment lost 0 bases and the J segment 2 bases; nucleotides outside the gene matches: 8. The CDR3, as DNA: TGCAGTGCTAGAGATCTCCTAGCGGGTACTCAAGAGACCCAGTACTTC. It encodes CSARDLLAGTQETQYF.

The chain recombines TRBV7-9 with TRBJ2-1, with D possibly TRBD1 on 5 matching bases. V was pared by 1 base and J by 8 bases, with 9 bases between. There are 13 residues in the CDR3. Germline V CDR1 and CDR2: SEHNR, FQNEAQ (reference sequence). This chain's CDR3 is CASSLVARDEQFF. Written as DNA, the CDR3 is TGTGCCAGCAGCTTAGTAGCCAGGGATGAGCAGTTCTTC.

The V call is TRBV6-1, the J call TRBJ2-7; 10 bases map to TRBD2. Germline CDR1 and CDR2: MNHNS and SASEGT. This CDR3 is built from 15 residues. Trimming removed 5 bases from V and 3 bases from J; junction bases left unmatched: 7. The CDR3 nucleotides read TGTGCCAGCAGTCGCAGGAGCGGGAGGGACTACGAGCAGTACTTC. Its protein is CASSRRSGRDYEQYF.

This clonotype was counted between two and nine times. V usage is TRBV29-1 and J usage is TRBJ2-7; 9 nucleotides match TRBD2. The V gene's germline CDR1 is SQVTM and CDR2 ANQGSEA. V lost 4 bases, J lost 7 bases, and 11 bases stayed unmatched. This CDR3 is 14 amino acids long. Written as DNA, the CDR3 is TGCAGCGTTGTCATAGCGGGAGACGCGTGGGAGCAGTACTTC. Amino acid sequence: CSVVIAGDAWEQYF.

Only a few counts were recorded for this clonotype. The V gene is TRBV7-9, the J gene TRBJ2-1; D gene uncertain. The CDR3 has 13 residues. Trimming removed 5 bases at V and 9 bases at J, with 14 bases between. The V gene's germline CDR1 is SEHNR and CDR2 FQNEAQ (reference sequence). This CDR3 is CASSVPIEVEQFF. CDR3 in DNA: TGTGCCAGCAGCGTACCAATAGAGGTTGAGCAGTTCTTC.

This clonotype was seen a handful of times. The chain joins TRBV4-3 to TRBJ2-7, with 7 bases that match TRBD1. J lost 6 bases, V lost 1 base, and 9 bases had no gene match. The CDR3 totals 15 residues. Germline lookup yields CDR1 LGHNA and CDR2 YSLEER. Here the CDR3 DNA reads TGCGCCAGCAGCCAAGTACCACGACAGGGCGGCGAGCAGTACTTC. Its protein is CASSQVPRQGGEQYF.

The rearrangement uses TRBV27 and TRBJ2-7, with 8 bases aligning to TRBD2. The J segment lost 3 bases and the V segment lost 5 bases, leaving 3 bases of the junction unmatched. Germline loops: CDR1 MNHEY, CDR2 SMNVEV (reference sequence). CDR3 length: 13 residues. The CDR3 loop reads CASSSGSVYEQYF. In DNA, the CDR3 is TGTGCCAGCAGTAGCGGGAGTGTCTACGAGCAGTACTTC.

This clonotype appeared many times. The genes are TRBV7-9 and TRBJ2-1; perhaps D is TRBD1 or TRBD2 (5 bases each). The CDR3 extends over 14 amino acids. Deletions cut 5 bases from V and 6 bases from J, with 14 bases between. Germline V lookup: CDR1 SEHNR, CDR2 FQNEAQ (reference sequence). The DNA for the CDR3 is TGTGCCAGCAGCGGGGGAACGGTGGTCAATGAGCAGTTCTTC. Translation: CASSGGTVVNEQFF.

This clonotype has more than one count but fewer than ten. This chain links TRBV12-3 or TRBV12-4 with TRBJ2-2; 8 nucleotides line up with TRBD1. V shed 0 bases and J 7 bases; nucleotides not matched to a gene: 7. The CDR3 has 16 amino acids. CDR3 in amino acids: CASSLAPAGGNGELFF. The CDR3 DNA is TGTGCCAGCAGTTTAGCCCCGGCAGGGGGCAACGGGGAGCTGTTTTTT.

This clonotype was counted only a few times. V gene TRBV4-3 combines with J gene TRBJ1-1, with D unresolved. The length of the CDR3 is 13 residues. Trimming stripped 0 bases from V and 5 bases from J, with 7 bases between. The germline CDR1 and CDR2 sequences are LGHNA and YSLEER. The DNA for the CDR3 is TGCGCCAGCAGCCAAGATCGGACGACTGAAGCTTTCTTT. Translation gives CASSQDRTTEAFF.

The rearrangement links TRBV12-3 or TRBV12-4 to TRBJ2-3; the match to TRBD1 covers 9 bases. The CDR3 sequence is 16 residues long. Unmatched junction bases numbered 8, after V lost 5 bases and J lost 2 bases. This chain's CDR3 is CASSTRTGAFTDTQYF. Written as DNA, the CDR3 is TGTGCCAGCAGTACCCGGACAGGGGCCTTCACAGATACGCAGTATTTT.

The V call is TRBV13, the J call TRBJ2-5, with TRBD2 matching 7 bases. The J segment lost 4 bases and the V segment lost 4 bases, leaving 6 bases of the junction unmatched. CDR1 and CDR2 from the germline V gene are PRHDT and FYEKMQ (reference sequence). There are 14 residues in the CDR3. CDR3 nucleotides: TGTGCCAGCAGCTCGAGGGAGGGCCGAGAGACCCAGTACTTC. Residues: CASSSREGRETQYF.

The table lists this clonotype with a few counts. V usage is TRBV20-1 and J usage is TRBJ1-5, with 7 nucleotides matching TRBD1. This CDR3 contains 13 residues. CDR1 is DFQATT, CDR2 SNEGSKA, per germline (reference sequence). The CDR3 coding sequence is TGCAGCACAGGGGCGCGGGGCAATCAGCCCCAGCATTTT. This encodes CSTGARGNQPQHF.

This rearrangement joins TRBV5-1 to TRBJ1-1, with D unresolved. Trimming took off 1 base at V and 4 bases at J, with 8 bases between the two ends. From germline, CDR1 is SGHRS and CDR2 YFSETQ. This CDR3 region has 13 residues. The DNA of the CDR3 is TGCGCCAGCAGCTTGTCTGAGGGCACTGAAGCTTTCTTT. Protein sequence: CASSLSEGTEAFF.

The chain carries TRBV6-2 or TRBV6-3 and TRBJ2-7; D uncertain. Germline V gene lookup returns CDR1 MNHEY and CDR2 SVGEGT. The CDR3 has 11 residues. Trimming left V 9 bases short and J 3 bases short, with 9 bases between. The chain's CDR3 is CASRAYYEQYF. The CDR3 DNA follows: TGTGCCAGTCGGGCTTACTACGAGCAGTACTTC.

Only a few counts were recorded for this clonotype. The chain links TRBV5-4 to TRBJ2-7, with D possibly matching TRBD2 (6 bases). The CDR3 has 13 residues. Trimming pared 3 bases from V and 0 bases from J, leaving 7 bases between. Germline-derived CDR1 and CDR2 are SGHNT and YYREEE (reference sequence). CDR3 DNA sequence: TGTGCCAGCAGCTGGGGGGTCTCCTACGAGCAGTACTTC. Translation: CASSWGVSYEQYF.